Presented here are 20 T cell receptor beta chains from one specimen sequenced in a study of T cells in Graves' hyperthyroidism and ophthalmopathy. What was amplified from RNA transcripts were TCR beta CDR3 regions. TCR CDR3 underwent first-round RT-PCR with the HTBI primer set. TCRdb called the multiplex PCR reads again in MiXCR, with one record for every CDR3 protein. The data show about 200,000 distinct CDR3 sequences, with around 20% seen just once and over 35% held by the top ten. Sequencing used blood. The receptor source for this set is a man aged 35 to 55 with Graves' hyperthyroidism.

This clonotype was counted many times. The CDR3 here is CAWGPGTDFDYEQYF. The DNA for the CDR3 is TGTGCCTGGGGACCCGGGACCGATTTCGACTACGAGCAGTACTTC. The chain couples TRBV30 to TRBJ2-7; D possibly matches TRBD1 or TRBD2 (5 bases each). Germline CDR1 is GTSNPN and CDR2 is SVGIG (reference sequence). The CDR3 runs 15 residues. Trimming took 5 bases from V and 3 from J, leaving 20 bases between them.

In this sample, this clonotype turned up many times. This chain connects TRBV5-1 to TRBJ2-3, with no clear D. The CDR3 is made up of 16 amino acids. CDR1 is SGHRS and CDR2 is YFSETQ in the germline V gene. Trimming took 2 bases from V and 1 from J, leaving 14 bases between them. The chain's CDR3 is CASSFILPLRTDTQYF. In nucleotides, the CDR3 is TGCGCCAGCAGCTTTATTCTCCCGCTCCGCACAGATACGCAGTATTTT.

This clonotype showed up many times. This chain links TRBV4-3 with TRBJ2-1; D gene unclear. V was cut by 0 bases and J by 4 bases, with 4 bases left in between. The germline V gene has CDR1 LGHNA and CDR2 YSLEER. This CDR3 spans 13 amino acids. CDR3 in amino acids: CASSQDHYNEQFF. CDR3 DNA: TGCGCCAGCAGCCAAGACCATTACAATGAGCAGTTCTTC.

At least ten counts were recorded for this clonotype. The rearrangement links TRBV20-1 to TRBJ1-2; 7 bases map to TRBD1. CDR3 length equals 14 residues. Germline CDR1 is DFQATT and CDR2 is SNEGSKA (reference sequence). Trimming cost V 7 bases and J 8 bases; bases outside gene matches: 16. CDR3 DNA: TGCAGTGGCCTCGGGGGGCAGGGGGGATGGGGCTACACCTTC. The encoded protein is CSGLGGQGGWGYTF.

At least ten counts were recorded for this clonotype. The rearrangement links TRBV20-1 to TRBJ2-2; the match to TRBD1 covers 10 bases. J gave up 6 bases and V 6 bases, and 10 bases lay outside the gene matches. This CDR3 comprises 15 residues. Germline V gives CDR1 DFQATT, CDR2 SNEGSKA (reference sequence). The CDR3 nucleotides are TGCAGTGCCAATGGGGGGACAGGGGCTCCCGGGGAGCTGTTTTTT. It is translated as CSANGGTGAPGELFF.

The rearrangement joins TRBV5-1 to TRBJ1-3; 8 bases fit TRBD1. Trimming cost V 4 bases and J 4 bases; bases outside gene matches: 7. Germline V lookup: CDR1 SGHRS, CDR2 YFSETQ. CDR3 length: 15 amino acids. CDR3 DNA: TGCGCCAGCAGCCCATGGACAGGGCAAGGAAACACCATATATTTT. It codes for CASSPWTGQGNTIYF.

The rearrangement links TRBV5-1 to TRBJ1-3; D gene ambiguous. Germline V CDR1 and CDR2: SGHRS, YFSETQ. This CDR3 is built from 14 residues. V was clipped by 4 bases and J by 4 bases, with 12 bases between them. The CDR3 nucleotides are TGCGCCAGCAGCCCCCTAAGTGGCGGAAACACCATATATTTT. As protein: CASSPLSGGNTIYF. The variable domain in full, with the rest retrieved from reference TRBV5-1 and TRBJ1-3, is KAGVTQTPRYLIKTRGQQVTLSCSPISGHRSVSWYQQTPGQGLQFLFEYFSETQRNKGNFPGRFSGRQFSNSRSEMNVSTLELGDSALYLCASSPLSGGNTIYFGEGSWLTVV.

Here the CDR3 reads CASSPRWKGEKLFF. The CDR3 bases are TGCGCCAGCAGCCCAAGGTGGAAAGGGGAAAAACTGTTTTTT. The V gene is TRBV4-1, the J gene TRBJ1-4; D remains ambiguous. The CDR3 spans 14 residues. Germline CDR1 reads MGHRA; CDR2 reads YSYEKL. V shed 4 bases and J shed 8 bases, with 14 bases lying between them.

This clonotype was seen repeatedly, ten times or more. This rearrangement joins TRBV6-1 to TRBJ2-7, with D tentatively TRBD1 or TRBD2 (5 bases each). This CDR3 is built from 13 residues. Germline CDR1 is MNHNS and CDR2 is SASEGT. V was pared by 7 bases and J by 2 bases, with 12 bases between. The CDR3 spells CASTGDGAYEQYF. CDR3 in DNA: TGTGCCAGCACCGGGGACGGTGCCTACGAGCAGTACTTC.

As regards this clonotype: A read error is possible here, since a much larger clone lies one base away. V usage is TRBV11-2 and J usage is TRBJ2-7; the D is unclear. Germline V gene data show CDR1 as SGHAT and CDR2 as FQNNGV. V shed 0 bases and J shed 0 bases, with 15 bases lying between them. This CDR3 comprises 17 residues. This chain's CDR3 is CASSLDLLKLSSYEQYF. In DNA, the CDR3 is TGTGCCAGCAGCTTAGATCTCCTTAAACTAAGCTCCTACGAGCAGTACTTC.

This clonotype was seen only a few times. The DNA of the CDR3 is TGTGCCAGCAGCTTTGGACTAGCGGGGGGGCCGCGCACCGGGGAGCTGTTTTTT. Its translation: CASSFGLAGGPRTGELFF. The rearrangement uses TRBV5-8 and TRBJ2-2, with 15 bases lining up with TRBD2. Germline trimming cut 2 bases from V and 4 bases from J; bases unmatched to any gene: 6. The V gene's germline CDR1 is SGHTS and CDR2 YDEGEE. The CDR3 consists of 18 residues.

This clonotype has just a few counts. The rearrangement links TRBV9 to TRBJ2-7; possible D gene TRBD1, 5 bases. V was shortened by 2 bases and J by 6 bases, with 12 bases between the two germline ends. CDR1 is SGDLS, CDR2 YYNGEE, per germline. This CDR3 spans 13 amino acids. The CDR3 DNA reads TGTGCCAGCAGCGTGACCGACAGCCCCGAGCAGTACTTC. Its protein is CASSVTDSPEQYF. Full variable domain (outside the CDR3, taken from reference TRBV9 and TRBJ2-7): DSGVTQTPKHLITATGQRVTLRCSPRSGDLSVYWYQQSLDQGLQFLIQYYNGEERAKGNILERFSAQQFPDLHSELNLSSLELGDSALYFCASSVTDSPEQYFGPGTRLTVT.

The CDR3 nucleotides read TGTGCCAGCAGCCCGGGGACAACTTGGAACTATGGCTACACCTTC. Translated: CASSPGTTWNYGYTF. The V call is TRBV5-4, the J call TRBJ1-2, with D possibly matching TRBD1 (6 bases). The CDR3 loop spans 15 amino acids. Germline V gene data show CDR1 as SGHNT and CDR2 as YYREEE (reference sequence). Between the trimmed V and J ends, which lost 4 bases and 2 bases, there was a span of 15 bases.

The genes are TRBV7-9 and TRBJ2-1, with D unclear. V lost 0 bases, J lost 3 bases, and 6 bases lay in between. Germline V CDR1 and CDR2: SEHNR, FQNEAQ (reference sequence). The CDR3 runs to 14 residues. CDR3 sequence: CASSLALDYNEQFF. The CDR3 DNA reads TGTGCCAGCAGCTTAGCGTTGGACTACAATGAGCAGTTCTTC.

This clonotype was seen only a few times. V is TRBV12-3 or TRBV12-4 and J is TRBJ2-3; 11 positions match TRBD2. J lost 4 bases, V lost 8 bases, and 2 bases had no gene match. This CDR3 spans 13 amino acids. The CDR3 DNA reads TGTGCCAGCGGGACTAGCGGTCCAGATACGCAGTATTTT. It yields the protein CASGTSGPDTQYF.

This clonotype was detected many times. The CDR3 DNA follows: TGTGCCAGCAGTCACCCAGGGGGTAGTTATGGCTACACCTTC. Its translation is CASSHPGGSYGYTF. The chain is built from TRBV6-1 and TRBJ1-2; TRBD1 aligns across 7 bases. With 5 bases clipped from V and 5 bases from J, the junction kept 8 bases outside the gene matches. This CDR3 contains 14 residues. The V gene's germline CDR1 is MNHNS and CDR2 SASEGT.

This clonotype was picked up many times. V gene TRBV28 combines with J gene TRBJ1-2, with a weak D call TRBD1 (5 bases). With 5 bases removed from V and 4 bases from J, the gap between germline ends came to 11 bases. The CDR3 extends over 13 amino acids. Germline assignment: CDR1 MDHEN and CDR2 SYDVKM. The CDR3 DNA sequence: TGTGCCAGCAGTCAAACAGGTTCCTATGGCTACACCTTC. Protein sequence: CASSQTGSYGYTF.

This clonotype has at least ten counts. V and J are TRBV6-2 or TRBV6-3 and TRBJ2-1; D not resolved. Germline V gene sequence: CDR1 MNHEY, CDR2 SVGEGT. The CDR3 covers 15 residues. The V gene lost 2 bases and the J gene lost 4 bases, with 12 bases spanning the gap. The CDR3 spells CASSYGHTPYNEQFF. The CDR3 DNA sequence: TGTGCCAGCAGTTACGGCCATACTCCGTACAATGAGCAGTTCTTC.

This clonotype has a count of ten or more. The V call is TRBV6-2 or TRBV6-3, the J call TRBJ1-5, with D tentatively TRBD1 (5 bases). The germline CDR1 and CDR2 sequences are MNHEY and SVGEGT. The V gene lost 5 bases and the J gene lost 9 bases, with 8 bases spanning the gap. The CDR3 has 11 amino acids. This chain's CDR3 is CASSRGGPQHF. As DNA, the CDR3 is TGTGCCAGCAGTCGGGGGGGGCCCCAGCATTTT.

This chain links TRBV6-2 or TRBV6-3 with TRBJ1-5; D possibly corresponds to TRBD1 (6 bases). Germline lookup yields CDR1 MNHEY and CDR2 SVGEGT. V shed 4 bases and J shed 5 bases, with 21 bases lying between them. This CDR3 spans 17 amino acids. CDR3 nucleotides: TGTGCCAGCAGTTTCCCCCGTCGAGGGGGAGGGGATCAGCCCCAGCATTTT. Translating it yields CASSFPRRGGGDQPQHF.